Listed here are 13 T cell receptor beta chains from one sample, sequenced in a study of T cells in localized non-small cell lung cancer. Measured with immunoSEQ multiplex PCR; TCRdb has only the in-frame clones, and not every one. The sample lists fewer than 75,000 clones, 65% to 85% seen once, with 1% to 1.5% in the top ten. The source material was peripheral blood, sampled before any cancer treatment. The receptors originated from a female donor at least 60 years old with stage I lung adenocarcinoma.

V gene TRBV11-2 combines with J gene TRBJ2-1; D perhaps matches TRBD2 (6 bases). Germline assignment: CDR1 SGHAT and CDR2 FQNNGV. Trimming cost V 5 bases and J 9 bases, with 23 bases left between them. There are 16 residues in the CDR3. The CDR3 is CASSPTSGTGASEQFF. Here the CDR3 DNA reads TGTGCCAGCAGCCCAACCTCCGGGACTGGAGCCAGTGAGCAGTTCTTC. Complete variable domain (other parts from reference TRBV11-2 and TRBJ2-1): EAGVAQSPRYKIIEKRQSVAFWCNPISGHATLYWYQQILGQGPKLLIQFQNNGVVDDSQLPKDRFSAERLKGVDSTLKIQPAKLEDSAVYLCASSPTSGTGASEQFFGPGTRLTVL.

The chain employs TRBV2 and TRBJ2-2; tentative D call: TRBD1 (5 bases). The CDR3 is 15 amino acids. Germline CDR1 SNHLY, CDR2 FYNNEI. V was shortened by 2 bases and J by 4 bases, with 11 bases between the two germline ends. CDR3 loop: CASSELEGVTGELFF. As DNA, the CDR3 is TGTGCCAGCAGTGAACTAGAAGGGGTCACCGGGGAGCTGTTTTTT.

This chain links TRBV6-1 with TRBJ1-3, with D hard to call. There are 15 residues in the CDR3. Germline V lookup: CDR1 MNHNS, CDR2 SASEGT. V was clipped by 1 base and J by 2 bases, with 9 bases between them. The CDR3 region has the DNA TGTGCCAGCAGTGAAGTGAAAGTACCTGGAAACACCATATATTTT. This encodes CASSEVKVPGNTIYF.

The V call is TRBV5-1, the J call TRBJ2-3, with TRBD1 as a possible D gene (6 bases). V was trimmed by 2 bases and J by 2 bases, leaving 9 bases between them. The V gene's germline CDR1 is SGHRS and CDR2 YFSETQ. The length of the CDR3 is 14 residues. Here the CDR3 reads CASSFDRTTDTQYF. The CDR3 DNA sequence: TGCGCCAGCAGCTTCGACAGGACCACAGATACGCAGTATTTT.

This clone was seen only once. The chain recombines TRBV7-9 with TRBJ1-4; D is unclear. CDR1 is SEHNR and CDR2 is FQNEAQ in the germline V gene (reference sequence). V was shortened by 4 bases and J by 1 base, with 7 bases between the two germline ends. The CDR3 spans 14 residues. The CDR3 sequence is CASSSRLTNEKLFF. CDR3 DNA: TGTGCCAGCAGCTCCAGGTTAACTAATGAAAAACTGTTTTTT.

The chain carries TRBV6-6 and TRBJ1-2, with 8 bases lining up with TRBD1. The V segment lost 7 bases and the J segment 0 bases; nucleotides outside the gene matches: 7. The germline CDR1 and CDR2 sequences are MNHNY and SVGAGI (reference sequence). This CDR3 contains 15 residues. The CDR3 bases are TGTGCCAGCAAACCAACAGGGGGACCTAACTATGGCTACACCTTC. Protein: CASKPTGGPNYGYTF.

The genes are TRBV2 and TRBJ1-1; TRBD1 might be the D (6 bases). Trimming pared 7 bases from V and 5 bases from J, leaving 14 bases between. Per the germline V gene, CDR1 is SNHLY and CDR2 is FYNNEI. The CDR3 loop spans 13 amino acids. The CDR3 DNA sequence: TGTGCCAGCAAGGGGTATAGGGGGACTGAAGCTTTCTTT. Its protein is CASKGYRGTEAFF.

The genes are TRBV6-6 and TRBJ2-1; the match to TRBD2 covers 7 bases. CDR1 is MNHNY, CDR2 SVGAGI, per germline (reference sequence). The V segment lost 0 bases and the J segment 6 bases; nucleotides outside the gene matches: 8. CDR3 length equals 16 residues. CDR3 coding DNA: TGTGCCAGCAGTTACTCGGGAGGTAGCGGGCCCAATGAGCAGTTCTTC. Translating gives CASSYSGGSGPNEQFF.

J is TRBJ1-2 and V is TRBV11-3; 9 positions match TRBD1. After removal of 5 bases from V and 1 base from J, the junction contained 8 bases not matched to a gene. Germline V gives CDR1 SGHNT, CDR2 YENEEA. This CDR3 is 16 amino acids long. The chain's CDR3 is CASSDRGTGGNYGYTF. CDR3 bases: TGTGCCAGCAGCGACAGGGGGACGGGAGGTAACTATGGCTACACCTTC.

V and J are TRBV18 and TRBJ2-2; D is perhaps TRBD1 (6 bases). The CDR3 spans 14 residues. The germline gives CDR1 KGHSH, CDR2 LQKENI. Trimming left V 6 bases short and J 7 bases short, with 15 bases between. The CDR3 reads CASSLQGYNGELFF. Here the CDR3 DNA reads TGTGCCAGCTCGCTACAGGGATACAACGGGGAGCTGTTTTTT.

The chain couples TRBV9 to TRBJ2-5; D might be TRBD1 (5 bases). This CDR3 comprises 14 residues. V was cut by 2 bases and J by 2 bases, with 10 bases left in between. Germline values: CDR1 SGDLS, CDR2 YYNGEE. CDR3 nucleotide sequence: TGTGCCAGCAGCGTTGGGGCGAAACAAGAGACCCAGTACTTC. It codes for CASSVGAKQETQYF.

The chain has TRBV5-1 and TRBJ2-1, with 10 bases matching TRBD1. The V and J ends lost 0 bases and 14 bases, in that order; junction bases with no gene match: 2. Germline V gene sequence: CDR1 SGHRS, CDR2 YFSETQ. This CDR3 is 12 amino acids long. CDR3 nucleotide sequence: TGCGCCAGCAGCTTGGACGGGACAGGGGAGTTCTTC. Amino acid sequence: CASSLDGTGEFF.

The chain has TRBV28 and TRBJ2-3, with 8 bases lining up with TRBD2. CDR3 length: 14 residues. The ends lost 1 base at V and 7 bases at J; junction bases unmatched: 4. Germline V gene data show CDR1 as MDHEN and CDR2 as SYDVKM. The CDR3 coding sequence is TGTGCCAGCAGTTTATTGGGGACTAGATATACGCAGTATTTT. Amino acids: CASSLLGTRYTQYF.